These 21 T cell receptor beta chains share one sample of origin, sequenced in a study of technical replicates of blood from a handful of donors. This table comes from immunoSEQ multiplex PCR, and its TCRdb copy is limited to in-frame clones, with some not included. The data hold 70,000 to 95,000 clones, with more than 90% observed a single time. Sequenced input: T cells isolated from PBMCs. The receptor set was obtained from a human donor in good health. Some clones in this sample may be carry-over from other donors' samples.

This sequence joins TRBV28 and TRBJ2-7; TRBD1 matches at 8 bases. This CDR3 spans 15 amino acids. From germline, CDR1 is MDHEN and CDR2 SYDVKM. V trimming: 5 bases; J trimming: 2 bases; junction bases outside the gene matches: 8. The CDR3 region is CASSPDRTGTYEQYF. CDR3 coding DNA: TGTGCCAGCAGTCCGGACAGGACAGGGACCTACGAGCAGTACTTC.

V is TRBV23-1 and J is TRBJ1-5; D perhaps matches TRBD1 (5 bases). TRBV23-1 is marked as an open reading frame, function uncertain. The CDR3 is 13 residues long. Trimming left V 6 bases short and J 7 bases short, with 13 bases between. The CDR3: CASRPIWGQPQHF. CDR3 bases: TGCGCCAGCAGGCCAATCTGGGGCCAGCCCCAGCATTTT.

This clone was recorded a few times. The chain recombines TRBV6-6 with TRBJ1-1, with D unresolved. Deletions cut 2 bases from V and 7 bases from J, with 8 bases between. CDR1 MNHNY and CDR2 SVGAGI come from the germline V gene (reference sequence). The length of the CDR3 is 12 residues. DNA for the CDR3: TGTGCCAGCAGTTACGAGCCGTATGAAGCTTTCTTT. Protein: CASSYEPYEAFF.

Here the CDR3 reads CASSLIVGLAYEQYF. DNA for the CDR3: TGTGCCAGCAGTCTAATAGTAGGACTAGCCTACGAGCAGTACTTC. The chain employs TRBV28 and TRBJ2-7, with 7 bases fitting TRBD2. J gave up 2 bases and V 5 bases, and 9 bases lay outside the gene matches. The length of the CDR3 is 15 residues. Germline V CDR1 and CDR2: MDHEN, SYDVKM.

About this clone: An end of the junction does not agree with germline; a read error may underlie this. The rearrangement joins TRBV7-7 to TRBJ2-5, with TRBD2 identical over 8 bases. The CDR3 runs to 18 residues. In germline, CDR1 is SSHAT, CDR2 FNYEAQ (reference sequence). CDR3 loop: CASSLNVPSGRIQETQYF. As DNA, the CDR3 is TGTGCTAGCAGCTTAAACGTACCAAGCGGGAGAATCCAAGAGACCCAGTACTTC. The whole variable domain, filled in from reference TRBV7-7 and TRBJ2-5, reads GAGVSQSPRYKVTKRGQDVTLRCDPISSHATLYWYQQALGQGPEFLTYFNYEAQPDKSGLPSDRFSAERPEGSISTLTIQRTEQRDSAMYRCASSLNVPSGRIQETQYFGPGTRLLVL.

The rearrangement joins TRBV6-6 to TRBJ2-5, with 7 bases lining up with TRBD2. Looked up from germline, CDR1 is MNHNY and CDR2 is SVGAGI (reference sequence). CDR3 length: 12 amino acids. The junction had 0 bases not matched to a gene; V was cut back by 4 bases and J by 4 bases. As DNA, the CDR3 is TGTGCCAGCAGTTGGGGGGGAGAGACCCAGTACTTC. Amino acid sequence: CASSWGGETQYF.

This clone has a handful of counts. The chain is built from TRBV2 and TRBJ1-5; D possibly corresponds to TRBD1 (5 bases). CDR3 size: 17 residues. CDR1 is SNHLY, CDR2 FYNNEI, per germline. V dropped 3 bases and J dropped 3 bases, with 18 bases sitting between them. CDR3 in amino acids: CASSDYGVGALNQPQHF. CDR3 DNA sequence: TGTGCCAGCAGTGATTATGGTGTAGGGGCCCTCAATCAGCCCCAGCATTTT. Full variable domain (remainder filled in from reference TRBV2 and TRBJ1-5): EPEVTQTPSHQVTQMGQEVILRCVPISNHLYFYWYRQILGQKVEFLVSFYNNEISEKSEIFDDQFSVERPDGSNFTLKIRSTKLEDSAMYFCASSDYGVGALNQPQHFGDGTRLSIL.

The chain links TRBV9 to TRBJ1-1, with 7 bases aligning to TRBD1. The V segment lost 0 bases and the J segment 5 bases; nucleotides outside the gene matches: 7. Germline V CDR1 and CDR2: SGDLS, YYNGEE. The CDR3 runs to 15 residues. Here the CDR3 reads CASSVGETGITEAFF. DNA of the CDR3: TGTGCCAGCAGCGTAGGAGAGACAGGGATTACTGAAGCTTTCTTT.

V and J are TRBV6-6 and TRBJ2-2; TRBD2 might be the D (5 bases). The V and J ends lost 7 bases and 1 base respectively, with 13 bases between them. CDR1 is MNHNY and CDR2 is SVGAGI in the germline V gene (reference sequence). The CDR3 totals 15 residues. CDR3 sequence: CASTYLGGNTGELFF. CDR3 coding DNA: TGTGCCAGCACCTATCTAGGAGGGAACACCGGGGAGCTGTTTTTT.

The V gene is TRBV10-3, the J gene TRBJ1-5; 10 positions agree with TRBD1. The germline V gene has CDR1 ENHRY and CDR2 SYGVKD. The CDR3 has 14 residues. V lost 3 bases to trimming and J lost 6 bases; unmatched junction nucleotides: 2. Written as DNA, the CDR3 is TGTGCCATCAGTGAAGGGACAGGGGTTCAGCCCCAGCATTTT. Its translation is CAISEGTGVQPQHF.

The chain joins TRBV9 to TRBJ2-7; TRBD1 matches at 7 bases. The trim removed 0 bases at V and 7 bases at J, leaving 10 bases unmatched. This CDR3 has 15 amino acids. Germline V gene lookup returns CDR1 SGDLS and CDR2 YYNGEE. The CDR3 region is CASSVGDSGTREQYF. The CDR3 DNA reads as TGTGCCAGCAGCGTAGGGGACAGCGGTACGAGGGAGCAGTACTTC.

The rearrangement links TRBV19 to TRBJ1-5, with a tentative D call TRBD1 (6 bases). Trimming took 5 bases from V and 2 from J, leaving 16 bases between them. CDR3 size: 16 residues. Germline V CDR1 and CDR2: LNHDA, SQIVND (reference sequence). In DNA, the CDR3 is TGTGCCAGTAGTGTCCCGGGGGGCGTCGGCAATCAGCCCCAGCATTTT. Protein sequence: CASSVPGGVGNQPQHF.

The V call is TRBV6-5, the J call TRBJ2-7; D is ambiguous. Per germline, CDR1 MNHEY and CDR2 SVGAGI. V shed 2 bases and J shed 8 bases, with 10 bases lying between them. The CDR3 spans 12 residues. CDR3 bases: TGTGCCAGCAGTTACGGATACGACAAGCAGTACTTC. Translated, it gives CASSYGYDKQYF.

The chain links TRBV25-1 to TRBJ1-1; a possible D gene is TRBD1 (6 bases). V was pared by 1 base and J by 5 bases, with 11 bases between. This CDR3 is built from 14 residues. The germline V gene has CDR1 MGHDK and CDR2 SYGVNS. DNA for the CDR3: TGTGCCAGCAGTGAATTGACCAGGGGAACTGAAGCTTTCTTT. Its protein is CASSELTRGTEAFF. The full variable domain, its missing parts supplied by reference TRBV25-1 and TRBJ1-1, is EADIYQTPRYLVIGTGKKITLECSQTMGHDKMYWYQQDPGMELHLIHYSYGVNSTEKGDLSSESTVSRIRTEHFPLTLESARPSHTSQYLCASSELTRGTEAFFGQGTRLTVV.

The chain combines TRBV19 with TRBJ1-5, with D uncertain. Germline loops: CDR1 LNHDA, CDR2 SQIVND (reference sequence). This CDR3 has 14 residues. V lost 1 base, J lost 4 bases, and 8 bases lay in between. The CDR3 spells CASSIGGRNQPQHF. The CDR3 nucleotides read TGTGCCAGTAGTATAGGAGGGCGAAATCAGCCCCAGCATTTT.

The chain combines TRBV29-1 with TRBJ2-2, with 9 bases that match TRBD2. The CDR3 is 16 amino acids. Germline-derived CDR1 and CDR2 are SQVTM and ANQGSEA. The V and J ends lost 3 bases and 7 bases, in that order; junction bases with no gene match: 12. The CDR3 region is CSVEVRTSEWHGELFF. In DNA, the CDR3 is TGCAGCGTTGAGGTCAGGACTAGCGAGTGGCACGGGGAGCTGTTTTTT.

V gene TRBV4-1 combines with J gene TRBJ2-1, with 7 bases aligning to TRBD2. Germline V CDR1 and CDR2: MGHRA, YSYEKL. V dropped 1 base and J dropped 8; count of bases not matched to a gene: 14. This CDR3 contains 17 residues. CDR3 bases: TGCGCCAGCAGCCAAGTTTCTACTTTGGGAGGGGTCTATGAGCAGTTCTTC. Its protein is CASSQVSTLGGVYEQFF.

The CDR3 nucleotides are TGTGCCAGCAGTTGGACTACCGGCACCGGGGAGCTGTTTTTT. It yields the protein CASSWTTGTGELFF. The V and J genes are TRBV7-3 and TRBJ2-2; possibly TRBD2 for D (6 bases). Germline assignment: CDR1 SGHTA and CDR2 FQGTGA. The CDR3 runs to 14 residues. The ends were cut back, 6 bases at V and 4 bases at J, with 12 bases in the middle.

The chain's CDR3 is CASSLAGQSITDTQYF. CDR3 sequence (DNA): TGTGCCAGCAGCCTTGCGGGACAGTCAATCACAGATACGCAGTATTTT. This chain uses TRBV7-3 with TRBJ2-3; D might be TRBD1 (7 bases). Germline CDR1 SGHTA, CDR2 FQGTGA. Trimming cost V 5 bases and J 2 bases, with 17 bases left between them. The CDR3 extends over 16 amino acids.

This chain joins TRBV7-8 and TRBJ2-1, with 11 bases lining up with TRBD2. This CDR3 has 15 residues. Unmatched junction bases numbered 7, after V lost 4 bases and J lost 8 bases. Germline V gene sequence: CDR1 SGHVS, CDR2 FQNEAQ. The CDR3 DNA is TGTGCCAGCAGCTCTTTAGCGGGGGGGGGCGATGAGCAGTTCTTC. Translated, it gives CASSSLAGGGDEQFF. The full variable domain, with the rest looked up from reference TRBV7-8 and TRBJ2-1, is GAGVSQSPRYKVAKRGQDVALRCDPISGHVSLFWYQQALGQGPEFLTYFQNEAQLDKSGLPSDRFFAERPEGSVSTLKIQRTQQEDSAVYLCASSSLAGGGDEQFFGPGTRLTVL.

CDR3 protein: CASSSGQGWSTDTQYF. As DNA, the CDR3 is TGTGCCAGCAGTTCTGGACAGGGGTGGAGCACAGATACGCAGTATTTT. V gene TRBV7-3 combines with J gene TRBJ2-3; 9 bases fit TRBD1. J lost 0 bases, V lost 6 bases, and 7 bases had no gene match. Germline V CDR1 and CDR2: SGHTA, FQGTGA. The length of the CDR3 is 16 residues.